These 10 T cell receptor beta chains came from one sample sequenced in a study of blood T cell repertoires in COVID-19. The assay was immunoSEQ multiplex PCR, and TCRdb's table has in-frame clones only and misses some. Altogether roughly 320,000 clones are present, 70% to 90% being singletons, with the ten largest covering 6.3%. Material: peripheral blood. The receptors were sampled from a woman aged 45-59 years with COVID-19, enrolled during active disease.

The chain has TRBV19 and TRBJ1-2; 8 nucleotides match TRBD1. With 5 bases clipped from V and 5 bases from J, the junction kept 10 bases outside the gene matches. The CDR3 extends over 15 amino acids. Germline-derived CDR1 and CDR2 are LNHDA and SQIVND (reference sequence). In DNA, the CDR3 is TGTGCCAGTAGTCCGGCCGGGACAGGAAAATATGGCTACACCTTC. Protein product: CASSPAGTGKYGYTF.

The chain carries TRBV9 and TRBJ1-1; D not resolved. CDR3 length: 15 residues. Trimming removed 0 bases at V and 0 bases at J, with 9 bases between. CDR1 is SGDLS and CDR2 is YYNGEE in the germline V gene. CDR3 sequence reads: CASSVANSMNTEAFF. CDR3 in DNA: TGTGCCAGCAGCGTAGCTAACAGCATGAACACTGAAGCTTTCTTT. Supplemented by reference TRBV9 and TRBJ1-1, the full variable domain reads DSGVTQTPKHLITATGQRVTLRCSPRSGDLSVYWYQQSLDQGLQFLIQYYNGEERAKGNILERFSAQQFPDLHSELNLSSLELGDSALYFCASSVANSMNTEAFFGQGTRLTVV.

The V and J genes are TRBV29-1 and TRBJ1-2; D unresolved. From germline, CDR1 is SQVTM and CDR2 ANQGSEA. CDR3 length: 12 residues. V lost 4 bases and J 0 bases, leaving 6 bases between the germline ends. The CDR3 here is CSVAGSNYGYTF. The CDR3 nucleotides are TGCAGCGTTGCGGGATCTAACTATGGCTACACCTTC.

The gene calls are TRBV19 and TRBJ1-5; D unresolved. The CDR3 loop spans 12 amino acids. Trimming took 4 bases from V and 5 from J, leaving 6 bases between them. The germline V gene has CDR1 LNHDA and CDR2 SQIVND (reference sequence). The chain's CDR3 is CASSRGHQPQHF. The CDR3 DNA follows: TGTGCCAGTAGTAGAGGGCATCAGCCCCAGCATTTT.

V and J are TRBV18 and TRBJ2-7, with D possibly matching TRBD2 (6 bases). In germline, CDR1 is KGHSH, CDR2 LQKENI. CDR3 length: 15 residues. Trimming cost V 1 base and J 2 bases, with 12 bases left between them. The CDR3 is CASSPQRATAYEQYF. In DNA, the CDR3 is TGTGCCAGCTCACCACAGCGGGCCACTGCCTACGAGCAGTACTTC. The whole variable domain, filled in from reference TRBV18 and TRBJ2-7, reads NAGVMQNPRHLVRRRGQEARLRCSPMKGHSHVYWYRQLPEEGLKFMVYLQKENIIDESGMPKERFSAEFPKEGPSILRIQQVVRGDSAAYFCASSPQRATAYEQYFGPGTRLTVT.

J is TRBJ2-5 and V is TRBV7-9, with 9 nucleotides matching TRBD2. Germline values: CDR1 SEHNR, CDR2 FQNEAQ (reference sequence). The CDR3 extends over 14 amino acids. Germline trimming cut 2 bases from V and 4 bases from J; bases unmatched to any gene: 2. The CDR3 nucleotides read TGTGCCAGCAGCTTAACAGCGGGAGGAGAGACCCAGTACTTC. As protein: CASSLTAGGETQYF.

This clone was found once. This rearrangement joins TRBV19 to TRBJ1-2, with unresolved D. Per the germline V gene, CDR1 is LNHDA and CDR2 is SQIVND (reference sequence). The CDR3 has 14 amino acids. V was shortened by 3 bases and J by 4 bases, with 12 bases between the two germline ends. CDR3 residues: CASSIGQAVYGYTF. The CDR3 nucleotides are TGTGCCAGTAGTATCGGCCAGGCCGTCTATGGCTACACCTTC.

The chain employs TRBV16 and TRBJ1-6, with D unresolved. V was clipped by 4 bases and J by 7 bases, with 17 bases between them. Germline assignment: CDR1 KGHSY and CDR2 FQNENV. The CDR3 runs to 16 residues. CDR3 bases: TGTGCCAGCAGCCTAAGTCTAAATACCTTCAATTCACCCCTCCACTTT. It translates to CASSLSLNTFNSPLHF.

V usage is TRBV27 and J usage is TRBJ2-7, with 8 nucleotides matching TRBD1. CDR1 is MNHEY and CDR2 is SMNVEV in the germline V gene (reference sequence). The CDR3 consists of 14 residues. V trimming: 5 bases; J trimming: 6 bases; junction bases outside the gene matches: 9. The CDR3 DNA is TGTGCCAGCAGTAGATGGACAGGGATAGGCGAGCAGTACTTC. As protein: CASSRWTGIGEQYF.

CDR3 amino acids: CATSRSYTTDTQYF. In DNA, the CDR3 is TGTGCCACCAGCAGGTCTTACACCACAGATACGCAGTATTTT. The rearrangement links TRBV15 to TRBJ2-3, with D hard to call. The CDR3 sequence is 14 residues long. V shed 3 bases and J shed 2 bases, with 9 bases lying between them. Germline V gene sequence: CDR1 LNHNV, CDR2 YYDKDF (reference sequence). Filled out from reference TRBV15 and TRBJ2-3, the complete variable domain reads DAMVIQNPRYQVTQFGKPVTLSCSQTLNHNVMYWYQQKSSQAPKLLFHYYDKDFNNEADTPDNFQSRRPNTSFCFLDIRSPGLGDTAMYLCATSRSYTTDTQYFGPGTRLTVL.